This TCR beta chain was documented in a study of CD8 T cells in ankylosing spondylitis. This clonotype has a count of ten or more. Germline CDR1 LGHDT, CDR2 YNNKEL (reference sequence). This CDR3 spans 16 amino acids. Trimming removed 1 base from V and 0 bases from J, with 7 bases in between. One entry per CDR3 protein results from TCRdb running MiXCR on the 5' RACE reads. The data hold about 240,000 distinct CDR3 sequences, with roughly 8.6% observed a single time. The sequencing input was blood, either unsorted or a sorted T cell fraction (not recorded which). V is TRBV3-1 and J is TRBJ2-6; weak D call: TRBD2 (5 bases). The sequence was obtained from a male donor with ankylosing spondylitis or in good health (not recorded which). The CDR3 protein is CASSQGGLSGANVLTF. The CDR3 bases are TGTGCCAGCAGCCAAGGAGGACTCTCTGGGGCCAACGTCCTGACTTTC. Full variable domain (remainder filled in from reference TRBV3-1 and TRBJ2-6): DTAVSQTPKYLVTQMGNDKSIKCEQNLGHDTMYWYKQDSKKFLKIMFSYNNKELIINETVPNRFSPKSPDKAHLNLHINSLELGDSAVYFCASSQGGLSGANVLTFGAGSRLTVL.